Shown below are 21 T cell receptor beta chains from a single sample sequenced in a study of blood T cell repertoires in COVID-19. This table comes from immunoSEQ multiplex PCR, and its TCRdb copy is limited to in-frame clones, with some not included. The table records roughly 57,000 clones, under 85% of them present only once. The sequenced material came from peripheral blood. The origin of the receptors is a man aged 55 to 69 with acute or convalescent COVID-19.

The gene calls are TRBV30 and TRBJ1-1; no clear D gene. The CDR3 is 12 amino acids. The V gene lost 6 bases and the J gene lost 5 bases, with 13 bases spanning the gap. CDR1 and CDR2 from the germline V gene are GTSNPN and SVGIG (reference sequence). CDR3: CACWVRRTEAFF. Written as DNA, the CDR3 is TGTGCCTGCTGGGTTAGGCGGACTGAAGCTTTCTTT. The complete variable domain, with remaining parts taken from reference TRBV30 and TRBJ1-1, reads SQTIHQWPATLVQPVGSPLSLECTVEGTSNPNLYWYRQAAGRGLQLLFYSVGIGQISSEVPQNLSASRPQDRQFILSSKKLLLSDSGFYLCACWVRRTEAFFGQGTRLTVV.

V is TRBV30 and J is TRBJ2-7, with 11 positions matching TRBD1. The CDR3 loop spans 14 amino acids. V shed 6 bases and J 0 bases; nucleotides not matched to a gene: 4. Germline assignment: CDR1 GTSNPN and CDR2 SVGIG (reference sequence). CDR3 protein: CACPGTGGSYEQYF. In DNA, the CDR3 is TGTGCCTGTCCAGGGACAGGGGGCTCCTACGAGCAGTACTTC.

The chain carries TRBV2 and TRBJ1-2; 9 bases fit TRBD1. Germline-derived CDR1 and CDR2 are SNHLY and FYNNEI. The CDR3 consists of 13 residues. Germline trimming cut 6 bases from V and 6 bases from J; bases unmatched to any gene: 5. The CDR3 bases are TGTGCCAGCAGGGGACAGGGCGGAGATGGCTACACCTTC. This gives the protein CASRGQGGDGYTF.

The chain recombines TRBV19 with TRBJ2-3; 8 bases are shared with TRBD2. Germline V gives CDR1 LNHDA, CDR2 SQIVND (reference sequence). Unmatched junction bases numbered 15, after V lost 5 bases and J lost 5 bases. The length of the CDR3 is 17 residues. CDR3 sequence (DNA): TGTGCCAGTAGTGTCCGGGGGGGCCGTAATAACAGAGATACGCAGTATTTT. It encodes CASSVRGGRNNRDTQYF.

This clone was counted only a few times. The CDR3 nucleotides read TGCGCCAGCAGCTGGGGGGACAGGAATGGCAATGAGCAGTTCTTC. Its translation is CASSWGDRNGNEQFF. The rearrangement uses TRBV5-1 and TRBJ2-1; 8 bases align to TRBD1. V was pared by 3 bases and J by 6 bases, with 8 bases of the junction left unmatched. This CDR3 comprises 15 residues. Germline V gene lookup returns CDR1 SGHRS and CDR2 YFSETQ.

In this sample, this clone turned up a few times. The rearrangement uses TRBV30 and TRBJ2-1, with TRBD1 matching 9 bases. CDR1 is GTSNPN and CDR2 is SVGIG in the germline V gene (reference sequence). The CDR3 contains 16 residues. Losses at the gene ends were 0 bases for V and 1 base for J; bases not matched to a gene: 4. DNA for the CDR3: TGTGCCTGGAGTGTAAGTGGGACAGGGTCCTACAATGAGCAGTTCTTC. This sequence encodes CAWSVSGTGSYNEQFF. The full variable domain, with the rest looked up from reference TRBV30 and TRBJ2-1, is SQTIHQWPATLVQPVGSPLSLECTVEGTSNPNLYWYRQAAGRGLQLLFYSVGIGQISSEVPQNLSASRPQDRQFILSSKKLLLSDSGFYLCAWSVSGTGSYNEQFFGPGTRLTVL.

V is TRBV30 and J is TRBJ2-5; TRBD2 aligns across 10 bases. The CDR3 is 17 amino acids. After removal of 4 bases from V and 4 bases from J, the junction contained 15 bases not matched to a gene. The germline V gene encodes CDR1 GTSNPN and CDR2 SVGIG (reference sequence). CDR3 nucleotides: TGTGCCTGGAACAAGGGACTAGCGTTTAACCGGGGAGAGACCCAGTACTTC. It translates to CAWNKGLAFNRGETQYF.

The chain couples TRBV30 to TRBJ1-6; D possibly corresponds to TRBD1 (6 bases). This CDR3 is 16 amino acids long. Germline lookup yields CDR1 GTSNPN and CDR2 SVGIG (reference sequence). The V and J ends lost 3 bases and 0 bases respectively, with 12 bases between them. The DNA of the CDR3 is TGTGCCTGGAGCAGGGGAGGGAGCTCCTATAATTCACCCCTCCACTTT. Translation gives CAWSRGGSSYNSPLHF. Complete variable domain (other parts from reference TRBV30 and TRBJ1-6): SQTIHQWPATLVQPVGSPLSLECTVEGTSNPNLYWYRQAAGRGLQLLFYSVGIGQISSEVPQNLSASRPQDRQFILSSKKLLLSDSGFYLCAWSRGGSSYNSPLHFGNGTRLTVT.

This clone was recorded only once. CDR3 residues: CASSLGRDRDEQYF. DNA of the CDR3: TGCGCCAGCAGCTTGGGGCGAGACAGGGACGAGCAGTACTTC. The rearrangement joins TRBV5-1 to TRBJ2-7, with 7 bases identical to TRBD1. CDR3 length: 14 residues. From germline, CDR1 is SGHRS and CDR2 YFSETQ. After removal of 0 bases from V and 5 bases from J, the junction contained 5 bases not matched to a gene.

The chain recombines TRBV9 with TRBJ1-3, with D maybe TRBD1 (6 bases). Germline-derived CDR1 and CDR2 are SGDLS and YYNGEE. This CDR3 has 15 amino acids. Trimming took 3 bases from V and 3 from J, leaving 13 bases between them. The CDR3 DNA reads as TGTGCCAGCAGCGCCGGACAGAGTAGTGGAAACACCATATATTTT. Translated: CASSAGQSSGNTIYF.

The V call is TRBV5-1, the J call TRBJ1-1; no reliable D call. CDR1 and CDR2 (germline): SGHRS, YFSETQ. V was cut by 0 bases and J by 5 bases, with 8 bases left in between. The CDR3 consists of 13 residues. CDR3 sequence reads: CASSLESRTEAFF. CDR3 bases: TGCGCCAGCAGCTTGGAATCGAGGACTGAAGCTTTCTTT. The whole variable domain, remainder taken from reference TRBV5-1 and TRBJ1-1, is KAGVTQTPRYLIKTRGQQVTLSCSPISGHRSVSWYQQTPGQGLQFLFEYFSETQRNKGNFPGRFSGRQFSNSRSEMNVSTLELGDSALYLCASSLESRTEAFFGQGTRLTVV.

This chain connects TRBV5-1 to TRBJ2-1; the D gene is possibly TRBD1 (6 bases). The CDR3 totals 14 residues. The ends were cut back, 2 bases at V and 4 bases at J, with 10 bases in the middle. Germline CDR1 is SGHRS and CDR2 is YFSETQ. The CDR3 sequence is CASSFGTFYNEQFF. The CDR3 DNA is TGCGCCAGCAGCTTCGGGACATTTTACAATGAGCAGTTCTTC.

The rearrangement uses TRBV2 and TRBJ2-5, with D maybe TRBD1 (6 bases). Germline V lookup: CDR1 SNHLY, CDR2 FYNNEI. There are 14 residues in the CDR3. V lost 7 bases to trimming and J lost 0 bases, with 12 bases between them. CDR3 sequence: CASKAGEYQETQYF. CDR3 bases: TGTGCCAGCAAGGCAGGGGAGTACCAAGAGACCCAGTACTTC. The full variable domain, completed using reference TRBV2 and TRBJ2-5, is EPEVTQTPSHQVTQMGQEVILRCVPISNHLYFYWYRQILGQKVEFLVSFYNNEISEKSEIFDDQFSVERPDGSNFTLKIRSTKLEDSAMYFCASKAGEYQETQYFGPGTRLLVL.

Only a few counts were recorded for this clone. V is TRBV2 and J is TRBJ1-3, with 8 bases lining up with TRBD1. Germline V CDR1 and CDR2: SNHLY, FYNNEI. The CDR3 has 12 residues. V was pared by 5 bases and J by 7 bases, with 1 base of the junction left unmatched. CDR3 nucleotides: TGTGCCAGCAGTCGACAGGGGAACACCATATATTTT. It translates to CASSRQGNTIYF.

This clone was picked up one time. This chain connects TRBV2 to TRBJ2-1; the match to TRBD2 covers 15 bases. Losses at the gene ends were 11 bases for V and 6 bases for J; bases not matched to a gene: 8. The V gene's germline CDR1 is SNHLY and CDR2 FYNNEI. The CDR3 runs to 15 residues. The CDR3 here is CAAGLAGGPGNEQFF. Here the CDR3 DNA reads TGTGCCGCCGGACTAGCGGGGGGGCCGGGCAATGAGCAGTTCTTC.

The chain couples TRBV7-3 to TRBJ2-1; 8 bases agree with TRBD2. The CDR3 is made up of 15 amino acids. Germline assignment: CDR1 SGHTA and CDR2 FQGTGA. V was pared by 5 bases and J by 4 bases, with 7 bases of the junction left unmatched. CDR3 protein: CASSLSGDPYNEQFF. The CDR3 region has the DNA TGTGCCAGCAGCCTTAGCGGGGACCCTTACAATGAGCAGTTCTTC.

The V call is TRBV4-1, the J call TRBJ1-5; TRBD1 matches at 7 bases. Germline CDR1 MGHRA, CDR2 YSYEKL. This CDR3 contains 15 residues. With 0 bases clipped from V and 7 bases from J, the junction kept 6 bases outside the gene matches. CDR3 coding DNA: TGCGCCAGCAGCCAAGATGGGACAGAAGGACAGCCCCAGCATTTT. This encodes CASSQDGTEGQPQHF.

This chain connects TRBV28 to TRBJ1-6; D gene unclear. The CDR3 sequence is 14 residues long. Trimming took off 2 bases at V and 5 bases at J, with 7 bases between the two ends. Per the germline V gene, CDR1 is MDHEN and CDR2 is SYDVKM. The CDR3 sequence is CASSLNGDNSPLHF. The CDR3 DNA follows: TGTGCCAGCAGTTTAAACGGAGATAATTCACCCCTCCACTTT.

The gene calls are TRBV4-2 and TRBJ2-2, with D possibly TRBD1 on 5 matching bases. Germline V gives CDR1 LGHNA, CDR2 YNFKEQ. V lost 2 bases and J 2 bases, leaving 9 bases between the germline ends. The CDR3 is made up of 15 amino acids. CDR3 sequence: CASSQTDSNTGELFF. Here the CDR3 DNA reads TGTGCCAGCAGCCAAACTGACAGCAACACCGGGGAGCTGTTTTTT.

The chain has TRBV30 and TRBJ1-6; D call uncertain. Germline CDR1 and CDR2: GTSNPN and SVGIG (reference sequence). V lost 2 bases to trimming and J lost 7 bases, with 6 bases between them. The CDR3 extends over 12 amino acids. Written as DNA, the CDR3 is TGTGCCTGGAGTTACCTAAATTCACCCCTCCACTTT. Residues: CAWSYLNSPLHF.

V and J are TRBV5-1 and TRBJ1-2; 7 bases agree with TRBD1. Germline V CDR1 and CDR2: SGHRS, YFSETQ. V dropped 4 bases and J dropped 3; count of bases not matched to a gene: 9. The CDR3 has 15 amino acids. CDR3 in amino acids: CASSGGQAADYGYTF. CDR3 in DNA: TGCGCCAGCAGCGGCGGACAGGCCGCTGACTATGGCTACACCTTC.